This TCR beta chain was identified in a study of OX40 agonist ivuxolimab in advanced cancers. Background on the study: With ivuxolimab, an agonistic anti-OX40 (CD134) antibody, patients were treated. Partial responses were achieved by three patients, of whom one had hepatocellular carcinoma and two had cutaneous melanoma. The study's findings and limits: CD4+ T cells averaged fewer expanded clones than CD8+ T cells.

Per the germline V gene, CDR1 is SGHVS and CDR2 is FNYEAQ. V was shortened by 5 bases and J by 0 bases, with 15 bases between the two germline ends. The CDR3 totals 16 residues. About this clone: Its specificity is unknown.

The table came from immunoSEQ multiplex PCR; TCRdb's copy has only in-frame clones and leaves some out. Of approximately 80,000 clones listed, about nine tenths are singletons. The V gene is TRBV7-6, the J gene TRBJ2-3, with unresolved D. Material: CD4+ or CD8+ T cells sorted from blood, obtained in a trial of the OX40 agonist ivuxolimab. This clonotype was obtained from an adult with an advanced solid tumor such as melanoma, head and neck, liver or kidney cancer. The CDR3 here is CASSDTGVSSTDTQYF. Here the CDR3 DNA reads TGTGCCAGCAGCGATACTGGGGTATCCAGCACAGATACGCAGTATTTT.